Listed below are T cell receptor beta chains from one sample, sequenced in a study of blood T cell repertoires in COVID-19. Here immunoSEQ multiplex PCR was the method, and the copy in TCRdb shows in-frame clones only, minus some. The sample consists of about 220,000 clones, around 83% of them appearing once. Sequenced material: peripheral blood. The source is a woman aged 70-85 years with COVID-19, enrolled during active disease. Each CDR3 is given with its conserved first and last residue. The D gene is left open where the match is weak. Only part of the rows carry a size: once, few, many, or a class if the clone is expanded.

>NA|TRBV7-9|TRBJ2-7|NA
CASSLAVNYEQYF
TGTGCCAGCAGCTTAGCCGTAAACTACGAGCAGTACTTC
>TRBD1|TRBV25-1|TRBJ1-1|NA
CASSEFHIGQGTEAFF
TGTGCCAGCAGTGAATTTCACATTGGACAGGGCACTGAAGCTTTCTTT
>NA|TRBV5-4|TRBJ2-3|NA
CASSPAGTDTQYF
TGTGCCAGCAGTCCCGCGGGCACAGATACGCAGTATTTT
>NA|TRBV11-3|TRBJ1-5|NA
CASRETGLRRHNQPQHF
TGTGCCAGCAGGGAAACGGGACTCCGGAGGCACAATCAGCCCCAGCATTTT
>NA|TRBV6-4|TRBJ2-1|few
CASSETVYNEQFF
TGTGCCAGCAGTGAGACAGTTTACAATGAGCAGTTCTTC
>NA|TRBV19|TRBJ1-5|NA
CASRRGIQYSKSQPQHF
TGTGCCAGTAGACGCGGCATCCAATACTCTAAATCTCAGCCCCAGCATTTT
>NA|TRBV7-9|TRBJ1-4|NA
CASSLVERGKLFF
TGTGCCAGCAGCTTAGTTGAGCGGGGAAAACTGTTTTTT
>NA|TRBV28|TRBJ1-6|NA
CASSFRGNSPLHF
TGTGCCAGCAGTTTTAGGGGTAATTCACCCCTCCACTTT
>NA|TRBV5-8|TRBJ2-7|NA
CASSLLGGWSYEQYF
TGTGCCAGCAGCTTGTTGGGGGGTTGGAGCTACGAGCAGTACTTC
>TRBD1|TRBV27|TRBJ2-1|NA
CASRVIGQGSYNEQFF
TGTGCCAGCAGGGTTATCGGACAGGGGTCCTACAATGAGCAGTTCTTC
>TRBD2|TRBV5-5|TRBJ2-7|NA
CASSPASGRNHEQYF
TGTGCCAGCAGCCCAGCTAGCGGGAGAAACCACGAGCAGTACTTC
>NA|TRBV30|TRBJ2-7|once
CAWSVDGGGGEQYF
TGTGCCTGGAGTGTAGATGGGGGAGGAGGGGAGCAGTACTTC
>NA|TRBV2|TRBJ1-6|NA
CASQEENSPLHF
TGTGCCAGCCAGGAGGAAAATTCACCCCTCCACTTT
>TRBD1|TRBV28|TRBJ1-2|NA
CASSVSTGGYGYTF
TGTGCCAGCAGTGTGTCGACAGGGGGCTATGGCTACACCTTC
>NA|TRBV5-1|TRBJ2-2|NA
CASSLVIAANTGELFF
TGCGCCAGCAGCTTGGTAATAGCGGCGAACACCGGGGAGCTGTTTTTT
>TRBD2|TRBV5-8|TRBJ2-1|NA
CASSYGTSGNDEQFF
TGTGCCAGCAGCTACGGGACTAGCGGGAATGATGAGCAGTTCTTC
>TRBD2|TRBV11-3|TRBJ2-1|NA
CASSGRTSGRASANEQFF
TGTGCCAGCAGCGGCCGGACTAGCGGGAGGGCCTCGGCCAATGAGCAGTTCTTC
>TRBD2|TRBV19|TRBJ2-7|NA
CASTQRLAGVGEQYF
TGTGCCAGTACCCAACGACTAGCGGGAGTGGGTGAGCAGTACTTC
>NA|TRBV6-6|TRBJ1-1|NA
CASSSGALMNTEAFF
TGTGCCAGCAGTTCTGGGGCGTTGATGAACACTGAAGCTTTCTTT